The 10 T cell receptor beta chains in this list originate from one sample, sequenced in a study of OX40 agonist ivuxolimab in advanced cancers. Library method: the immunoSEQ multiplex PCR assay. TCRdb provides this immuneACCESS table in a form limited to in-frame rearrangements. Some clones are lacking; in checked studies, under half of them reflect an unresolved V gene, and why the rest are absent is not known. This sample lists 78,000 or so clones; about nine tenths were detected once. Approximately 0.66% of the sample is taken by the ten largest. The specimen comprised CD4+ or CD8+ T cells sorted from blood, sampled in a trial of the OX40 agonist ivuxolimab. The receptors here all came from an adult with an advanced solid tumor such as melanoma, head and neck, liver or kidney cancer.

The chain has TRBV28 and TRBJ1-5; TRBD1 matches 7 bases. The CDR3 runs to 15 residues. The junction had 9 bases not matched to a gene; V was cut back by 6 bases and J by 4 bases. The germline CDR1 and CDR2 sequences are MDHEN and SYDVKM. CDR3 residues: CASSSLDRANQPQHF. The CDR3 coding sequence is TGTGCCAGCAGCTCCCTCGACAGGGCTAATCAGCCCCAGCATTTT.

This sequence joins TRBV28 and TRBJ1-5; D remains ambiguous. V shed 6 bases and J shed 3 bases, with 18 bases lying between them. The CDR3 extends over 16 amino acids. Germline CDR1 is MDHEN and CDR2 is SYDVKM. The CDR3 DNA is TGTGCCAGCAGCACCAACTTTCGGGTGACCAATCAGCCCCAGCATTTT. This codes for CASSTNFRVTNQPQHF.

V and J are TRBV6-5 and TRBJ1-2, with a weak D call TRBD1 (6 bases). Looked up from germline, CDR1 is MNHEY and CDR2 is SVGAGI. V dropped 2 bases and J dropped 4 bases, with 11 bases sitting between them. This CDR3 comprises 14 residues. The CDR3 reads CASSYGGQPYGYTF. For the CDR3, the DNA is TGTGCCAGCAGTTACGGGGGACAACCCTATGGCTACACCTTC.

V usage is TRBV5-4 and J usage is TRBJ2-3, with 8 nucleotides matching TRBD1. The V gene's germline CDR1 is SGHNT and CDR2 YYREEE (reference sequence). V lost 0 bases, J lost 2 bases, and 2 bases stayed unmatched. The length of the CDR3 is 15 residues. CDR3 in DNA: TGTGCCAGCAGCTTGGGACAGGGGAACACAGATACGCAGTATTTT. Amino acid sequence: CASSLGQGNTDTQYF.

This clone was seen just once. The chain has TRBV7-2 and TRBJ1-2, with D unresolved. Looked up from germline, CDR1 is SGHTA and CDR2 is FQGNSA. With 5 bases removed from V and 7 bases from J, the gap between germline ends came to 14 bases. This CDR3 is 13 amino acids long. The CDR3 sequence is CASSESISGGYTF. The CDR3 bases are TGTGCCAGCAGCGAGTCTATCTCGGGTGGCTACACCTTC.

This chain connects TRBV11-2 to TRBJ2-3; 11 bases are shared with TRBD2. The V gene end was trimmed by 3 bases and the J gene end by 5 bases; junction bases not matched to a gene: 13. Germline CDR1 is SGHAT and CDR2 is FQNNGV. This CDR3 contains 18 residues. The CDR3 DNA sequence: TGTGCCAGCAGCTTGGGATTACTAGCGGGAGCGACACAAGATACGCAGTATTTT. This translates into CASSLGLLAGATQDTQYF.

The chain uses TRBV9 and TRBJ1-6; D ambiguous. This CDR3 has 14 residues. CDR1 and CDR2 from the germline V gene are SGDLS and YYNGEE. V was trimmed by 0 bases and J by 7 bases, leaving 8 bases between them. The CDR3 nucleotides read TGTGCCAGCAGCGTAGTGGCGGCGAATTCACCCCTCCACTTT. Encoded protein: CASSVVAANSPLHF.

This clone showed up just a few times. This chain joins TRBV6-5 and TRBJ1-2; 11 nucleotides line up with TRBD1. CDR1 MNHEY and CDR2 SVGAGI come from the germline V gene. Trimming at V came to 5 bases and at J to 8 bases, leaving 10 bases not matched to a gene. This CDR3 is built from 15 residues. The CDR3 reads CASSTVGTGGRGYTF. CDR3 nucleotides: TGTGCCAGCAGTACAGTGGGGACAGGGGGACGGGGCTACACCTTC.

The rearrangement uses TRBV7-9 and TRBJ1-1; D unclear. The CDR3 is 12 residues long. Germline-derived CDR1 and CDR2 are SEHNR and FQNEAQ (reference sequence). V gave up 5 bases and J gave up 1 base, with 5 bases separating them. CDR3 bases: TGTGCCAGCAGCCGAGAGAACACTGAAGCTTTCTTT. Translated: CASSRENTEAFF.

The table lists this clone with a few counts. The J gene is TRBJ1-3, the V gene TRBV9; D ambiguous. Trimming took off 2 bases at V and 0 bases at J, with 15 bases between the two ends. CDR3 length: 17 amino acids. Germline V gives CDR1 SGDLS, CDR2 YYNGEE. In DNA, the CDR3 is TGTGCCAGCAGCGTTCACGAGGACTCAAGCTCTGGAAACACCATATATTTT. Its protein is CASSVHEDSSSGNTIYF.